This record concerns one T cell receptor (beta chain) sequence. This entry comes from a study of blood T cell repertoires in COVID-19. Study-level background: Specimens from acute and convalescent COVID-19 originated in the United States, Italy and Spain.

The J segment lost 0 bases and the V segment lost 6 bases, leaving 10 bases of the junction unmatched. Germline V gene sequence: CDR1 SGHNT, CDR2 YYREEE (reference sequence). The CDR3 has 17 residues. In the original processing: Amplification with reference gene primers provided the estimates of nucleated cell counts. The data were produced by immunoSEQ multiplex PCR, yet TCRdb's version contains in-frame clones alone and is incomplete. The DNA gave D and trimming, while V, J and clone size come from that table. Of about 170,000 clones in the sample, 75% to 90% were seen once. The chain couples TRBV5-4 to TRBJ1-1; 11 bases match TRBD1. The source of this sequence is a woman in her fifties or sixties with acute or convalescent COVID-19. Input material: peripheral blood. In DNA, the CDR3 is TGTGCCAGCAAGGTTCCGGGACAGGGGGTTTTGAACACTGAAGCTTTCTTT. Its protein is CASKVPGQGVLNTEAFF.